The 8 T cell receptor beta chains given below trace back to one sample, sequenced in a study of T cells expressing NK-cell markers (dated by TCRdb to about 2020). The protocol used for the library was 5' RACE. Sequencer: Illumina HiSeq 2000. TCRdb reprocessed the raw reads; every CDR3 protein sequence is a single record, and DNA is not supplied. The table for this sample records about 440,000 distinct CDR3 sequences. In total, the top ten clones hold approximately 6.8% of the sample. Sequences were obtained from blood T cells: a sorted CD56 or NKG2C T cell subset, CD4+ or CD8+ T cells, or bulk PBMC T cells (not recorded which). The origin of the receptors is a woman aged 18 to 75 in good health.

The chain joins TRBV9 to TRBJ2-1; the TCRdb D gene call, TRBD2, has no DNA to confirm it. This CDR3 has 14 residues. The germline V gene has CDR1 SGDLS and CDR2 YYNGEE. The CDR3 protein is CASSVAGGPDRQFF.

This chain connects TRBV12-3 or TRBV12-4 to TRBJ2-5; the D call from TCRdb, TRBD1, cannot be confirmed without DNA. This CDR3 is 14 amino acids long. CDR3 region: CASSFRGRQETQYF.

The CDR3 is CSASPTGPYNEQFF. The chain recombines TRBV20-1 with TRBJ2-1. The CDR3 totals 14 residues. CDR1 and CDR2 (germline): DFQATT, SNEGSKA (reference sequence).

The genes are TRBV29-1 and TRBJ1-2; TCRdb calls TRBD1, which cannot be checked without DNA. This CDR3 comprises 12 residues. CDR1 is SQVTM, CDR2 ANQGSEA, per germline. This CDR3 reads CSVRQGHYGYTF.

This chain uses TRBV5-1 with TRBJ1-1. This CDR3 has 16 residues. Germline CDR1 reads SGHRS; CDR2 reads YFSETQ. Here the CDR3 reads CASSPELVGYDTEAFF.

V gene TRBV28 combines with J gene TRBJ1-2; there is no DNA to check the TCRdb D call of TRBD1. The CDR3 has 15 amino acids. Germline values: CDR1 MDHEN, CDR2 SYDVKM. The CDR3 sequence: CASSIVRTANYGYTF.

The chain employs TRBV7-9 and TRBJ2-1; TCRdb proposes TRBD1, but this gene call is untestable without DNA. The V gene's germline CDR1 is SEHNR and CDR2 FQNEAQ (reference sequence). This CDR3 is 16 amino acids long. CDR3: CASSHLGTGPYNEQFF.

The rearrangement links TRBV6-1 to TRBJ2-1. Germline V CDR1 and CDR2: MNHNS, SASEGT. This CDR3 contains 13 residues. The CDR3 loop is CASSAARYNEQFF.